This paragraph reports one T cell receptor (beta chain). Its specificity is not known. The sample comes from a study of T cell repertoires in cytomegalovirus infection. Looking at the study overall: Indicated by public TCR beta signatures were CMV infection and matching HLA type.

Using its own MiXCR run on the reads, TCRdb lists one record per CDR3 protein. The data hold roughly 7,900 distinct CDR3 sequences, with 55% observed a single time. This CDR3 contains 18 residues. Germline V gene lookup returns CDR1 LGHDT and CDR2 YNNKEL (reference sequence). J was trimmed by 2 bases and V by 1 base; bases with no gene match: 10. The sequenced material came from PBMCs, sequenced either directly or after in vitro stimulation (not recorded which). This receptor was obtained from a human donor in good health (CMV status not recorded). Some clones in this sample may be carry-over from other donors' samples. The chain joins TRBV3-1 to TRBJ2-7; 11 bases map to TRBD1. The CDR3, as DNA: TGTGCCAGCAGCCAAGGGACAGGGGGCAGGGACTGGACCTACGAGCAGTACTTC. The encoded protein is CASSQGTGGRDWTYEQYF.